The sequence of this TCR beta chain was determined in a study of T cells in Graves' hyperthyroidism and ophthalmopathy. The germline CDR1 and CDR2 sequences are DFQATT and SNEGSKA (reference sequence). The V end was cut by 3 bases, the J end by 1 base, with 18 bases between. This CDR3 contains 17 residues. This clonotype was seen a handful of times. The source material, RNA transcripts, was used to amplify TCR beta CDR3 regions. In the first-round RT-PCR of the TCR CDR3, the HTBI primer set was used. MiXCR was run by TCRdb on the multiplex PCR reads, yielding one entry per CDR3 protein. The sample has 300,000 to 350,000 distinct CDR3 sequences, approximately 16% seen once; the top ten hold around 34%.

Sequencing input: blood. The origin of this receptor is a man aged 25 to 40 with Graves' hyperthyroidism. The genes are TRBV20-1 and TRBJ2-2, with D possibly matching TRBD2 (6 bases). The CDR3 is CSASAYRDSENTGELFF. CDR3 coding DNA: TGCAGTGCTAGTGCCTACCGGGACTCCGAGAACACCGGGGAGCTGTTTTTT.